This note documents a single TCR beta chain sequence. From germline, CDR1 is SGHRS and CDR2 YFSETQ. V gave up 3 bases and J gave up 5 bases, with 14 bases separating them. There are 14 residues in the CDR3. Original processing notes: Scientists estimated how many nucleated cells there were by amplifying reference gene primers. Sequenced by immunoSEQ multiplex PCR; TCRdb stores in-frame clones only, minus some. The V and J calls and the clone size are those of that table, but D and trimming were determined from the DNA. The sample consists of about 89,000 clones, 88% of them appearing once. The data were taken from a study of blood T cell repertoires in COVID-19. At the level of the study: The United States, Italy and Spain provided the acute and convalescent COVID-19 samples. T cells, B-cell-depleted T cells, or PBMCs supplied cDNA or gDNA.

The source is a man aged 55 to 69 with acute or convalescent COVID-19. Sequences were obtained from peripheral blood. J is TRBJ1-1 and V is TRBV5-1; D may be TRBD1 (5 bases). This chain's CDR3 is CASSWGTEGTEAFF. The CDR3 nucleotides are TGCGCCAGCAGCTGGGGGACGGAGGGGACTGAAGCTTTCTTT.